The clone carrying this TCR beta chain appeared many times. Its matching antigen is unknown. Trimming pared 1 base from V and 1 base from J, leaving 10 bases between. From germline, CDR1 is SQVTM and CDR2 ANQGSEA. The CDR3 contains 14 residues. This entry comes from a study of molecular identifiers for immune sequencing clone quantification. Methods described previously, with TCR primers listed, were used for bulk TCR libraries. TCRdb processed the PCR reads anew with MiXCR; each CDR3 protein has one entry. There are about 640,000 distinct CDR3 sequences in the sample; just under 20% occur only once, and 0.75% to 0.95% lies in the top ten. When naive CD8 T cells were sorted, they were gated as CD8+CD4-CCR7+CD45RA+. Study-wide results and caveats: Spiked Jurkat TCR RNA equivalent to one cell reportedly surfaced among about 1 million naive cells. In CMV-specific effectors, clones above 20 copies held over 97% of molecules; naive, under 1%.

The chain recombines TRBV29-1 with TRBJ1-1; weak D call: TRBD1 (6 bases). The TCR sequence derives from a human donor in good health. Some libraries in this study had Jurkat cell RNA spiked in. The sample taken for sequencing was naive CD8+ T cells from blood, with Jurkat cell RNA spiked in. Regarding subset: FACS-sorted CD8+CD4-CCR7+CD45RA+ naive T cells. The DNA of the CDR3 is TGCAGCGTTGAAGTATGGACAGAGAACACTGAAGCTTTCTTT. Protein: CSVEVWTENTEAFF.